The 26 T cell receptor beta chains below all came from one sample that was sequenced in a study of blood T cell repertoires in COVID-19. TCRdb's copy holds only in-frame clones and misses some; the assay was immunoSEQ multiplex PCR. The data contain some 200,000 clones, more than 70% of them seen just once; the ten biggest clones take up around 7.4%. Sequencing was carried out using PBMCs or T cells enriched from blood (not recorded which). The receptor source for this set is a woman aged 35 to 49 with acute COVID-19.

The chain is built from TRBV29-1 and TRBJ2-3; 7 bases fit TRBD2. Germline CDR1 and CDR2: SQVTM and ANQGSEA. The J segment lost 1 base and the V segment lost 3 bases, leaving 4 bases of the junction unmatched. The CDR3 totals 14 residues. CDR3 nucleotides: TGCAGCGTTGATGGGCTAGCGGGCACAGATACGCAGTATTTT. It translates to CSVDGLAGTDTQYF.

The V gene is TRBV28, the J gene TRBJ1-1; tentative D call: TRBD1 (5 bases). Trimming shortened V by 4 bases and J by 7 bases, and 10 bases separated the two germline ends. The CDR3 has 12 amino acids. Germline loops: CDR1 MDHEN, CDR2 SYDVKM. The CDR3 region is CASSSGPGEAFF. DNA of the CDR3: TGTGCCAGCAGTTCAGGGCCCGGTGAAGCTTTCTTT. The whole variable domain, filled in from reference TRBV28 and TRBJ1-1, reads DVKVTQSSRYLVKRTGEKVFLECVQDMDHENMFWYRQDPGLGLRLIYFSYDVKMKEKGDIPEGYSVSREKKERFSLILESASTNQTSMYLCASSSGPGEAFFGQGTRLTVV.

The chain employs TRBV19 and TRBJ1-5; D is possibly TRBD1 (6 bases). Germline lookup yields CDR1 LNHDA and CDR2 SQIVND (reference sequence). Trimming took off 4 bases at V and 8 bases at J, with 18 bases between the two ends. This CDR3 region has 15 residues. The CDR3 DNA reads as TGTGCCAGTAGTAGTGGGACAAGGACCCATGAGCCCCAGCATTTT. Protein sequence: CASSSGTRTHEPQHF.

This chain uses TRBV19 with TRBJ1-2; D possibly corresponds to TRBD1 (5 bases). The germline gives CDR1 LNHDA, CDR2 SQIVND (reference sequence). CDR3 length: 12 amino acids. Trimming removed 7 bases from V and 7 bases from J, with 13 bases in between. The DNA for the CDR3 is TGTGCCAGTACCACAGGTGTGACTGGCTACACCTTC. Protein sequence: CASTTGVTGYTF.

This sequence joins TRBV20-1 and TRBJ1-2; D ambiguous. This CDR3 has 11 residues. Germline loops: CDR1 DFQATT, CDR2 SNEGSKA (reference sequence). V was pared by 0 bases and J by 8 bases, with 7 bases between. Here the CDR3 DNA reads TGCAGTGCTAGAGAACTGACAGGCTACACCTTC. Its translation: CSARELTGYTF.

V is TRBV2 and J is TRBJ1-4; D is unresolved. This CDR3 has 15 amino acids. Germline V gene data show CDR1 as SNHLY and CDR2 as FYNNEI. Trimming pared 5 bases from V and 3 bases from J, leaving 13 bases between. The CDR3 nucleotides are TGTGCCAGCAGTTCTCTCCGCGAATCTAATGAAAAACTGTTTTTT. Translated: CASSSLRESNEKLFF.

This rearrangement joins TRBV5-6 to TRBJ1-1; 7 positions match TRBD1. After removal of 5 bases from V and 0 bases from J, the junction contained 4 bases not matched to a gene. This CDR3 spans 14 amino acids. From germline, CDR1 is SGHDT and CDR2 YYEEEE. The CDR3 sequence: CASSRQGMNTEAFF. The CDR3 nucleotides read TGTGCCAGCAGTAGACAGGGAATGAACACTGAAGCTTTCTTT.

J is TRBJ1-1 and V is TRBV3-1 (or the pseudogene TRBV3-2); perhaps TRBD1 as D (5 bases). V was cut by 4 bases and J by 0 bases, with 12 bases left in between. This CDR3 region has 15 residues. The germline gives CDR1 LGHDT, CDR2 YNNKEL (reference sequence). The CDR3: CASSPLQGMNTEAFF. The CDR3 region has the DNA TGTGCCAGCAGCCCCCTCCAGGGTATGAACACTGAAGCTTTCTTT.

The V call is TRBV2, the J call TRBJ1-2; D possibly corresponds to TRBD1 (5 bases). The CDR3 has 17 amino acids. From germline, CDR1 is SNHLY and CDR2 FYNNEI. Trimming removed 2 bases at V and 4 bases at J, with 20 bases between. The CDR3 bases are TGTGCCAGCAGTGAACCCCCCCTCAGGGTGGGCTTCTATGGCTACACCTTC. It specifies CASSEPPLRVGFYGYTF.

The V gene is TRBV25-1, the J gene TRBJ1-6; 7 nucleotides match TRBD1. Germline V gene sequence: CDR1 MGHDK, CDR2 SYGVNS. CDR3 size: 15 residues. The trim removed 5 bases at V and 7 bases at J, leaving 8 bases unmatched. Here the CDR3 DNA reads TGTGCCAGCAGTTCGGGACAGCACTCGAATTCACCCCTCCACTTT. Translating it yields CASSSGQHSNSPLHF.

This clone was seen only a few times. This sequence joins TRBV2 and TRBJ2-7; TRBD1 matches 10 bases. V lost 11 bases and J lost 2; bases outside the gene matches: 6. CDR3 length: 13 residues. The germline gives CDR1 SNHLY, CDR2 FYNNEI. CDR3 sequence: CAGSGTGAYEQYF. DNA of the CDR3: TGTGCCGGATCCGGGACAGGGGCCTACGAGCAGTACTTC.

This clone is labeled medium-sized. The chain carries TRBV28 and TRBJ1-1; D possibly corresponds to TRBD1 (5 bases). CDR1 is MDHEN, CDR2 SYDVKM, per germline. V lost 11 bases, J lost 5 bases, and 18 bases lay in between. The CDR3 runs 13 residues. The CDR3 sequence is CAASGGARTEAFF. The CDR3, as DNA: TGTGCCGCTTCCGGAGGGGCGAGGACTGAAGCTTTCTTT.

The chain couples TRBV29-1 to TRBJ2-3, with 7 bases aligning to TRBD1. V dropped 7 bases and J dropped 0; count of bases not matched to a gene: 13. Germline lookup yields CDR1 SQVTM and CDR2 ANQGSEA. CDR3 length equals 16 residues. CDR3 sequence: CSGRYRGPSSTDTQYF. The CDR3 coding sequence is TGCAGCGGAAGATACAGGGGCCCCTCTAGCACAGATACGCAGTATTTT.

This sequence joins TRBV5-1 and TRBJ2-1, with D maybe TRBD1 (7 bases). CDR3 size: 12 residues. V was clipped by 0 bases and J by 12 bases, with 10 bases between them. From germline, CDR1 is SGHRS and CDR2 YFSETQ. The CDR3 DNA sequence: TGCGCCAGCAGCTTGGATCAGGGGGGGCAGTTCTTC. Protein product: CASSLDQGGQFF.

V and J are TRBV5-1 and TRBJ2-2, with TRBD2 as a possible D gene (5 bases). CDR1 is SGHRS, CDR2 YFSETQ, per germline. The CDR3 sequence is 13 residues long. The V end lost 0 bases, the J end lost 5 bases, and 5 bases lay between the germline ends. As DNA, the CDR3 is TGCGCCAGCAGCTTGGGCGGGACCGGGGAGCTGTTTTTT. Protein: CASSLGGTGELFF. Full variable domain (missing parts from reference TRBV5-1 and TRBJ2-2): KAGVTQTPRYLIKTRGQQVTLSCSPISGHRSVSWYQQTPGQGLQFLFEYFSETQRNKGNFPGRFSGRQFSNSRSEMNVSTLELGDSALYLCASSLGGTGELFFGEGSRLTVL.

This rearrangement joins TRBV27 to TRBJ2-7; TRBD1 is a possible D gene (5 bases). CDR3 length equals 14 residues. The V and J ends lost 5 bases and 6 bases respectively, with 17 bases between them. CDR1 is MNHEY, CDR2 SMNVEV, per germline (reference sequence). The CDR3 region is CASSDSRVTGEQYF. CDR3 in DNA: TGTGCCAGCAGTGACTCCAGGGTCACGGGCGAGCAGTACTTC.

The rearrangement links TRBV28 to TRBJ2-3; D might be TRBD2 (5 bases). Germline V gene sequence: CDR1 MDHEN, CDR2 SYDVKM. The CDR3 is made up of 13 amino acids. V was pared by 2 bases and J by 4 bases, with 7 bases between. The CDR3 nucleotides read TGTGCCAGCAGTTTAAACGGGGCAGATACGCAGTATTTT. It encodes CASSLNGADTQYF.

This sequence joins TRBV7-9 and TRBJ2-1, with D possibly being TRBD2 (6 bases). The CDR3 contains 15 residues. V gave up 1 base and J gave up 12 bases, with 19 bases separating them. The germline CDR1 and CDR2 sequences are SEHNR and FQNEAQ (reference sequence). The CDR3 protein is CASSLGVGGMRPQFF. The DNA for the CDR3 is TGTGCCAGCAGCTTAGGTGTAGGAGGGATGAGGCCGCAGTTCTTC.

This chain connects TRBV18 to TRBJ2-3; 9 positions agree with TRBD1. CDR1 and CDR2 (germline): KGHSH, LQKENI. This CDR3 spans 16 amino acids. Unmatched junction bases numbered 7, after V lost 4 bases and J lost 2 bases. CDR3 DNA sequence: TGTGCCAGCTCACGAAGGACAGGGGCGTCCACAGATACGCAGTATTTT. Protein product: CASSRRTGASTDTQYF.

The chain joins TRBV28 to TRBJ1-6; 7 bases map to TRBD1. Looked up from germline, CDR1 is MDHEN and CDR2 is SYDVKM. CDR3 length: 14 amino acids. The V and J ends lost 7 bases and 8 bases, in that order; junction bases with no gene match: 8. The CDR3 spells CASKLGQSHSPLHF. The CDR3 DNA reads as TGTGCCAGCAAATTGGGACAGAGCCATTCACCCCTCCACTTT.

The chain recombines TRBV3-1 (or the pseudogene TRBV3-2) with TRBJ2-7, with D maybe TRBD1 (5 bases). V was cut by 1 base and J by 8 bases, with 15 bases left in between. Germline lookup yields CDR1 LGHDT and CDR2 YNNKEL (reference sequence). The CDR3 contains 14 residues. DNA for the CDR3: TGTGCCAGCAGCCAAGCTCGGACAAGTGGTAAGCAGTACTTC. It codes for CASSQARTSGKQYF.

J is TRBJ2-7 and V is TRBV6-6, with D perhaps TRBD2 (5 bases). Germline V lookup: CDR1 MNHNY, CDR2 SVGAGI (reference sequence). The CDR3 extends over 13 amino acids. Trimming removed 6 bases from V and 6 bases from J, with 15 bases in between. DNA of the CDR3: TGTGCCAGCAGGGGCGGGCTCGAGACCGAGCAGTACTTC. It is translated as CASRGGLETEQYF.

This chain links TRBV5-4 with TRBJ1-4; D may be TRBD1 (6 bases). The V end lost 4 bases, the J end lost 4 bases, and 17 bases lay between the germline ends. The germline V gene has CDR1 SGHNT and CDR2 YYREEE (reference sequence). CDR3 size: 16 residues. This CDR3 reads CASSPEPGQSNEKLFF. The CDR3 nucleotides are TGTGCCAGCAGCCCGGAACCGGGACAAAGTAATGAAAAACTGTTTTTT.

The chain carries TRBV11-2 and TRBJ1-2; D is perhaps TRBD1 (5 bases). This CDR3 has 14 amino acids. Trimming pared 3 bases from V and 2 bases from J, leaving 10 bases between. Germline-derived CDR1 and CDR2 are SGHAT and FQNNGV. The DNA of the CDR3 is TGTGCCAGCAGCTTGGGGGGTATCAACTATGGCTACACCTTC. Encoded protein: CASSLGGINYGYTF.

The chain has TRBV6-5 and TRBJ2-5; TRBD1 agrees at 7 bases. There are 13 residues in the CDR3. Trimming at V came to 10 bases and at J to 5 bases, leaving 10 bases not matched to a gene. Germline CDR1 reads MNHEY; CDR2 reads SVGAGI. CDR3: CATSRGQTETQYF. In DNA, the CDR3 is TGTGCCACGAGTAGGGGACAGACGGAGACCCAGTACTTC.

This clone occurred once. The chain couples TRBV9 to TRBJ1-3; D call uncertain. The germline V and J ends were trimmed by 0 bases and 6 bases, with 7 bases remaining between them. CDR1 is SGDLS, CDR2 YYNGEE, per germline. The CDR3 is 13 amino acids. CDR3 bases: TGTGCCAGCAGCGTAGCTCAGGAAAACACCATATATTTT. It is translated as CASSVAQENTIYF.